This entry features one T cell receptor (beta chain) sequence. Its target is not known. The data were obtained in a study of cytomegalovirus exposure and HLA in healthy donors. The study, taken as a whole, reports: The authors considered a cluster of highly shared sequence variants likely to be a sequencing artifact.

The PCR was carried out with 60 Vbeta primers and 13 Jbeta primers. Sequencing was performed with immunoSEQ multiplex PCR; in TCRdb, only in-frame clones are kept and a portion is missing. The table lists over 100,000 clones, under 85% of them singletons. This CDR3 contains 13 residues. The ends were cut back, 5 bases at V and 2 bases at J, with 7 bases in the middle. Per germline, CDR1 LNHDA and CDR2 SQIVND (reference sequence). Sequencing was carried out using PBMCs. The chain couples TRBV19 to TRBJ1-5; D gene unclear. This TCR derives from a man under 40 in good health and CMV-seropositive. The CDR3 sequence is CASSYQGNQPQHF. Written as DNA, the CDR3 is TGTGCCAGTAGTTACCAGGGCAATCAGCCCCAGCATTTT.